This T cell receptor (beta chain) came from a study of T-cell reconstitution after alpha-beta-depleted transplantation in children. At least ten counts were recorded for this clonotype. The library targeted TCRbeta and was prepared with unique molecular identifiers. TCRdb redid the calling of the PCR reads with MiXCR, one entry per CDR3 protein. The sample shows 700,000 to 850,000 distinct CDR3 sequences, 16% of them seen only once. The material sequenced was PBMCs, mostly from graft donor cells, taken 360 days after TCRalphabeta/CD19-depleted stem cell transplant. The receptor was derived from a male patient younger than 18 who had a stem cell transplant for acute lymphoblastic leukemia, so the T cells may come from the graft donor.

The CDR3 region is CASSPRTYTDTQYF. Written as DNA, the CDR3 is TGCGCCAGCAGCCCCCGAACGTACACAGATACGCAGTATTTT. The genes are TRBV5-1 and TRBJ2-3, with D unclear. There are 14 residues in the CDR3. Germline V CDR1 and CDR2: SGHRS, YFSETQ. The V end was cut by 4 bases, the J end by 2 bases, with 11 bases between.